This T cell receptor (beta chain) stems from a study of T cells in women clearing cervical HPV infection (dated by TCRdb to 2016 to 2019). For the wider study: The cases were 20 to 25 women with histologically confirmed HPV16-related CIN3 or worse, and 2 of those women had invasive cancers. The roughly 27 controls were women who cleared a single incident HPV16 infection within 12 months without developing precancer or cancer. Blood from cases was drawn at the visit where the lesion was first identified, while blood from controls was drawn once the infection was no longer detected. Among cases, blood sampling occurred a median of about 150 days after lesion detection, with an interquartile range of roughly 85 to 210 days. HLA typing was available for only a few women, so HLA type could not be excluded as a confounder. This exploratory proof-of-principle case-control study, nested within the Guanacaste HPV Natural History Study in Costa Rica, compared TCR repertoires among women with different cervical HPV16 outcomes. Cases and controls were matched on year of sample collection and on age within five years. Cases had a median age of approximately 34 years and controls had a median age of 38, with no significant differences in baseline characteristics. In the parent cohort, some 10,000 women aged 18 or older were enrolled in Guanacaste, Costa Rica, during about 1992 to 1994 and then followed for six to eight years. As quality controls, five blinded duplicates were added to each group, bringing the total to 60 or so samples made up of 50 or so participants and about ten replicates. Study-wide conclusions, independent of this receptor: Whether associations preceded infection or resulted from infection could not be shown with the cross-sectional design, and effector/memory subsets and HPV-specific T cells were not isolated. Because T-cell numbers per sample were unknown, differences in richness could reflect varying T-cell content rather than repertoire biology. By combining richness with V gene abundances, random forest classifiers separated cases from controls with an estimated AUC of 0.75 to 0.9. TCR repertoire richness was significantly higher in CIN3+ cases than in controls across sequencing depths, while evenness did not differ.

Every participant had a single incident cervical HPV16 infection, and women with prevalent HPV16 infections were excluded. Cervical HPV DNA was detected with MY09/MY11 PCR, and genotyping was done by dot-blot hybridization. Approximately 15 mL of heparinized blood were centrifuged, and the buffy coat was split into aliquots, frozen at -30 degrees C, and then kept at -80 degrees C. QIAGEN kits were used to extract genomic DNA from the buffy coat specimens. Using the immunoSEQ assay, multiplex PCR amplified TCR beta CDR3 regions from an average of 1200 ng of genomic DNA per sample. The assay corrected primer bias using a complete synthetic TCR repertoire to establish an amplification baseline. Amplicons were sequenced on the Illumina platform. The published analysis was carried out like this. Sequence errors were corrected by clustering with frequency ratios and a modified nearest-neighbor algorithm, and the sequences were then analyzed in the immunoSEQ Analyzer using IMGT gene definitions. At each rarefaction depth, TCR richness and evenness were averaged over 20 rarefaction repeats, and samples with fewer sequences than the depth were excluded. V, D and J gene relative abundances were compared between groups with Wilcoxon rank sum tests, applying FDR correction. In the blinded duplicates, the intraclass correlation was about 96% for TCR richness and averaged about 79% across roughly 70 gene segments. Imported from immuneACCESS, the table was reduced by TCRdb to in-frame sequences with V and J called. These copies leave out some clones; in studies compared against another copy, an unresolved V gene accounts for under half, and the cause of the remainder is not known. For V, J and clone size, that table is used; D and trimming come from the DNA. This specimen's table enumerates approximately 31,000 clones. Roughly 4.2% of the sample is in the top ten clones.

On this clone: No cognate antigen has been identified for it.

This receptor was taken from a woman aged 18 to 75 with a cervical HPV16 infection that either progressed to CIN3+ or cleared (not recorded which). The sample taken for sequencing was blood buffy coat.

Incomplete CDR3 DNA: TGCGCCAGCAGCTTGGACGGTAACGAG. Its protein reads: CASSLDGNE. The entire CDR3 protein reads CASSLDGNEQYF. Recombination connected TRBV5-1 to TRBJ2-7; the D gene cannot be named for sure. The read falls 3 residues short of the CDR3 end, and the missing part is taken from the germline J gene. The CDR3 has 12 amino acids, counting the end cysteine and phenylalanine. The DNA shown is the part of the CDR3 that was read: 27 bases, in frame from base 1. The germline V gene sets CDR1 to SGHRS and CDR2 to YFSETQ. At the junction V is shortened by 0 bases and J by 5 bases, with 6 bases in between.